This TCR beta chain was found in a study of blood T cell repertoires in COVID-19. Produced via immunoSEQ multiplex PCR; TCRdb's table is partial and in-frame only. This table has around 300,000 clones, around 87% appearing once. The CDR3 is 13 amino acids. Germline values: CDR1 MNHNS, CDR2 SASEGT. V was pared by 2 bases and J by 10 bases, with 7 bases of the junction left unmatched. Sequencing was done on a sample of PBMCs or T cells enriched from blood (not recorded which). The chain couples TRBV6-1 to TRBJ1-1; TRBD1 aligns across 7 bases. The origin of this receptor is a woman younger than 30 who had recovered from COVID-19. The CDR3 here is CASSENGQAGAFF. The CDR3 coding sequence is TGTGCCAGCAGTGAAAACGGACAGGCTGGAGCTTTCTTT.